This T cell receptor beta chain was profiled in a study of blood T cells in healthy people across ages. Trimming cost V 6 bases and J 5 bases; bases outside gene matches: 7. The CDR3 is 14 amino acids. Germline lookup yields CDR1 MNHEY and CDR2 SVGAGI. Sample-barcoded 5' priming and a J-beta primer mix drove a second PCR of 7 to 11 cycles. Using its own MiXCR run on the 5' RACE reads, TCRdb lists one record per CDR3 protein. The sample has about 1.5 million distinct CDR3 sequences, approximately 43% seen once. The specimen was blood. The receptor comes from a woman under 30 in good health. V is TRBV6-5 and J is TRBJ2-5; 9 nucleotides line up with TRBD2. This CDR3 is CASRDSGGRETQYF. The CDR3 nucleotides are TGTGCCAGCAGGGATAGCGGGGGAAGGGAGACCCAGTACTTC.